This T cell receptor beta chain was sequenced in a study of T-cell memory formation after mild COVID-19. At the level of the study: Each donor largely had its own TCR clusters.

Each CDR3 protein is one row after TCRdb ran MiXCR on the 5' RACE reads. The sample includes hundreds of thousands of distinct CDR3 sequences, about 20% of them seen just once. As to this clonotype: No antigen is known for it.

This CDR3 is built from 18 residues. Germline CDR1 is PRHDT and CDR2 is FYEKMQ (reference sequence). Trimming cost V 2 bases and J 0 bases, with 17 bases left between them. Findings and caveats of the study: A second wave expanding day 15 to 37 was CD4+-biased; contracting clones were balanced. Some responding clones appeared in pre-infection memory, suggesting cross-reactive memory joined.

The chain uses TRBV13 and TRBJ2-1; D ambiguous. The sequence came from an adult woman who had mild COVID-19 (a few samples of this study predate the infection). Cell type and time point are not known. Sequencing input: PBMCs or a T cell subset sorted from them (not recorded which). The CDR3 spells CASSLSALDPSSYNEQFF. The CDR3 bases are TGTGCCAGCAGCTTATCAGCGCTTGACCCCAGCTCCTACAATGAGCAGTTCTTC. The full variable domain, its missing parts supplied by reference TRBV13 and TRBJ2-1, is AAGVIQSPRHLIKEKRETATLKCYPIPRHDTVYWYQQGPGQDPQFLISFYEKMQSDKGSIPDRFSAQQFSDYHSELNMSSLELGDSALYFCASSLSALDPSSYNEQFFGPGTRLTVL.